The 25 T cell receptor beta chains reported below all come from one sample, sequenced in a study of beta chain features in type 1 diabetes. Study observations and caveats: Type 1 diabetes patients showed a moderate but significant shortening of TCRB CDR3s in all four CD4+ subsets.

Antigens of these TCRs are unknown. Of the isolated RNA, all was reverse transcribed, and so the sequenced material was expressed TCRB transcripts. The method was immunoSEQ multiplex PCR; TCRdb's version includes in-frame clones alone and lacks a portion of them. The sample carries roughly 330,000 clones, roughly 14% recorded once. Sample: naive CD4+ T cells from blood. Source of these receptors: a woman aged 18-30 years with type 1 diabetes.

This clone was observed a handful of times. V and J are TRBV7-2 and TRBJ2-1, with TRBD2 matching over 8 bases. This CDR3 region has 15 residues. V lost 5 bases and J lost 1; bases outside the gene matches: 4. Germline-derived CDR1 and CDR2 are SGHTA and FQGNSA. This CDR3 reads CASSKERESYNEQFF. Written as DNA, the CDR3 is TGTGCCAGCAGCAAAGAGCGGGAGTCCTACAATGAGCAGTTCTTC.

This clone was seen a few times. The chain links TRBV30 to TRBJ2-7, with 7 bases identical to TRBD2. The CDR3 is 11 residues long. The V gene end was trimmed by 1 base and the J gene end by 7 bases; junction bases not matched to a gene: 1. Germline CDR1 is GTSNPN and CDR2 is SVGIG (reference sequence). The CDR3 is CAWSASGEQYF. The CDR3 region has the DNA TGTGCCTGGAGTGCTAGCGGAGAGCAGTACTTC.

This clone was counted a few times. The chain carries TRBV5-4 and TRBJ1-5; possible D gene TRBD1, 6 bases. CDR3 length equals 14 residues. Germline V lookup: CDR1 SGHNT, CDR2 YYREEE (reference sequence). V was shortened by 3 bases and J by 1 base, with 8 bases between the two germline ends. CDR3 bases: TGTGCCAGCAGCTCAGGGGCCAGCAATCAGCCCCAGCATTTT. It translates to CASSSGASNQPQHF.

This clone was counted a few times. The V gene is TRBV7-7, the J gene TRBJ2-1; TRBD1 is a possible D gene (6 bases). V gave up 5 bases and J gave up 4 bases, with 12 bases separating them. The CDR3 is 14 amino acids. Per germline, CDR1 SSHAT and CDR2 FNYEAQ (reference sequence). CDR3 bases: TGTGCCAGCAGCCCCGGAGGACAGTACAATGAGCAGTTCTTC. Translating gives CASSPGGQYNEQFF.

This clone was detected only once. V usage is TRBV29-1 and J usage is TRBJ2-2; D remains unclear. CDR1 and CDR2 from the germline V gene are SQVTM and ANQGSEA. Trimming removed 7 bases at V and 0 bases at J, with 6 bases between. The CDR3 contains 12 residues. The CDR3 sequence: CSGQSNTGELFF. For the CDR3, the DNA is TGCAGCGGGCAGTCGAACACCGGGGAGCTGTTTTTT.

The V and J genes are TRBV5-1 and TRBJ2-1, with D tentatively TRBD1 (6 bases). The CDR3 sequence is 15 residues long. The V end was cut by 5 bases, the J end by 4 bases, with 16 bases between. Germline V CDR1 and CDR2: SGHRS, YFSETQ. The CDR3 loop is CASRGSRGGYNEQFF. The CDR3 DNA reads TGCGCCAGCAGGGGCAGCAGAGGGGGTTACAATGAGCAGTTCTTC.

This clone turned up a few times. The J gene is TRBJ1-1, the V gene TRBV7-2; D is ambiguous. The CDR3 sequence is 13 residues long. Looked up from germline, CDR1 is SGHTA and CDR2 is FQGNSA. V lost 4 bases, J lost 1 base, and 7 bases lay in between. As DNA, the CDR3 is TGTGCCAGCAGCTCATTCAGGAACACTGAAGCTTTCTTT. Translation gives CASSSFRNTEAFF.

The chain links TRBV7-6 to TRBJ2-1; TRBD2 matches 14 bases. The CDR3 extends over 15 amino acids. Trimming cost V 6 bases and J 7 bases; bases outside gene matches: 5. Germline CDR1 and CDR2: SGHVS and FNYEAQ. CDR3 in amino acids: CASRATSGRENEQFF. The CDR3 nucleotides read TGTGCCAGCAGAGCGACTAGCGGGAGGGAGAATGAGCAGTTCTTC.

The rearrangement joins TRBV7-7 to TRBJ2-1; D is ambiguous. Germline assignment: CDR1 SSHAT and CDR2 FNYEAQ (reference sequence). The CDR3 is 13 amino acids. The germline V and J ends were trimmed by 5 bases and 6 bases, with 11 bases remaining between them. CDR3: CASSPTHGNEQFF. Here the CDR3 DNA reads TGTGCCAGCAGCCCAACCCACGGCAATGAGCAGTTCTTC.

The V call is TRBV6-1, the J call TRBJ2-1; maybe TRBD1 (5 bases). V was trimmed by 4 bases and J by 10 bases, leaving 8 bases between them. There are 11 residues in the CDR3. CDR1 is MNHNS and CDR2 is SASEGT in the germline V gene. DNA of the CDR3: TGTGCCAGCAGTGTGGGGCCAGAGCAGTTCTTC. This codes for CASSVGPEQFF.

The V and J genes are TRBV7-9 and TRBJ2-1; the D gene is possibly TRBD2 (6 bases). This CDR3 contains 12 residues. Germline CDR1 reads SEHNR; CDR2 reads FQNEAQ (reference sequence). Between the trimmed V and J ends, which lost 5 bases and 12 bases, there was a span of 14 bases. This CDR3 reads CASSPGRLGQFF. CDR3 DNA: TGTGCCAGCAGCCCAGGACGACTAGGGCAGTTCTTC. Full variable domain (outside the CDR3, taken from reference TRBV7-9 and TRBJ2-1): DTGVSQNPRHKITKRGQNVTFRCDPISEHNRLYWYRQTLGQGPEFLTYFQNEAQLEKSRLLSDRFSAERPKGSFSTLEIQRTEQGDSAMYLCASSPGRLGQFFGPGTRLTVL.

The rearrangement links TRBV30 to TRBJ1-2; 7 nucleotides match TRBD1. The CDR3 runs 14 residues. Trimming took 1 base from V and 5 from J; bases not matched to a gene: 7. Germline CDR1 is GTSNPN and CDR2 is SVGIG (reference sequence). CDR3 residues: CAWSEEGADYGYTF. The CDR3 DNA is TGTGCCTGGAGTGAGGAGGGGGCGGATTATGGCTACACCTTC.

This clone appeared a few times. This chain connects TRBV4-2 to TRBJ2-7; 7 nucleotides match TRBD2. With V trimmed by 0 bases and J by 2 bases, 4 bases remained unmatched. The CDR3 extends over 15 amino acids. Germline V CDR1 and CDR2: LGHNA, YNFKEQ. In DNA form, the CDR3 reads TGTGCCAGCAGCCAAGATTGGGGGAGGGCCTACGAGCAGTACTTC. This sequence encodes CASSQDWGRAYEQYF.

This clone has more than one count but fewer than ten. The J gene is TRBJ2-1, the V gene TRBV5-4; weak D call: TRBD2 (5 bases). The CDR3 length is 14 residues. The germline V gene has CDR1 SGHNT and CDR2 YYREEE (reference sequence). Trimming stripped 3 bases from V and 2 bases from J, with 9 bases between. The CDR3: CASSSRAAYNEQFF. CDR3 in DNA: TGTGCCAGCAGCTCAAGAGCGGCCTACAATGAGCAGTTCTTC.

This chain joins TRBV11-2 and TRBJ2-1; 7 nucleotides align to TRBD1. CDR3 length equals 13 residues. CDR1 is SGHAT and CDR2 is FQNNGV in the germline V gene. V dropped 3 bases and J dropped 15; count of bases not matched to a gene: 11. CDR3 residues: CASSFTDGQARFF. The CDR3 nucleotides are TGTGCCAGCAGCTTCACAGACGGACAGGCCAGGTTCTTC.

The genes are TRBV27 and TRBJ2-2; 11 bases are shared with TRBD1. The CDR3 runs 18 residues. The V gene's germline CDR1 is MNHEY and CDR2 SMNVEV (reference sequence). Losses at the gene ends were 5 bases for V and 4 bases for J; bases not matched to a gene: 12. Written as DNA, the CDR3 is TGTGCCAGCAGTCCAGGTTTCGGGGGACAGGGGGGCACCGGGGAGCTGTTTTTT. This translates into CASSPGFGGQGGTGELFF.

In this sample, this clone turned up a few times. The V gene is TRBV5-1, the J gene TRBJ1-1, with TRBD1 identical over 8 bases. J was trimmed by 2 bases and V by 0 bases; bases with no gene match: 3. The CDR3 is 15 residues long. The germline V gene has CDR1 SGHRS and CDR2 YFSETQ. CDR3 bases: TGCGCCAGCAGCTTGGCTGACAGGGGAAACACTGAAGCTTTCTTT. It encodes CASSLADRGNTEAFF.

This clone came up a few times. The genes are TRBV29-1 and TRBJ2-5, with 12 bases that match TRBD2. The CDR3 length is 16 residues. J gave up 4 bases and V 2 bases, and 8 bases lay outside the gene matches. Germline V CDR1 and CDR2: SQVTM, ANQGSEA. CDR3 loop: CSVEPLAGGPGETQYF. CDR3 DNA sequence: TGCAGCGTTGAACCCCTAGCGGGAGGGCCGGGAGAGACCCAGTACTTC.

The genes are TRBV30 and TRBJ1-5; maybe TRBD1 (6 bases). Germline CDR1 GTSNPN, CDR2 SVGIG (reference sequence). Trimming stripped 2 bases from V and 3 bases from J, with 11 bases between. The CDR3 consists of 14 residues. The CDR3 DNA follows: TGTGCCTGGAGTCGTAGGGACAACAATCAGCCCCAGCATTTT. Translation: CAWSRRDNNQPQHF.

In this sample, this clone turned up a few times. V gene TRBV7-9 combines with J gene TRBJ2-5, with a possible D match to TRBD2 (5 bases). Germline values: CDR1 SEHNR, CDR2 FQNEAQ (reference sequence). The CDR3 consists of 13 residues. Trimming left V 2 bases short and J 5 bases short, with 9 bases between. CDR3 coding DNA: TGTGCCAGCAGCTTAAGGAGGATGGAGACCCAGTACTTC. The encoded protein is CASSLRRMETQYF. The variable domain in full, completed from reference TRBV7-9 and TRBJ2-5, reads DTGVSQNPRHKITKRGQNVTFRCDPISEHNRLYWYRQTLGQGPEFLTYFQNEAQLEKSRLLSDRFSAERPKGSFSTLEIQRTEQGDSAMYLCASSLRRMETQYFGPGTRLLVL.

V is TRBV28 and J is TRBJ2-3; D uncertain. The V and J ends lost 5 bases and 0 bases respectively, with 21 bases between them. Germline V gene sequence: CDR1 MDHEN, CDR2 SYDVKM. The CDR3 consists of 18 residues. The CDR3, as DNA: TGTGCCAGCAGTCCGGTATCGTCTCCCTATACTAGCACAGATACGCAGTATTTT. Translating gives CASSPVSSPYTSTDTQYF.

This clone has more than one count but fewer than ten. This chain joins TRBV5-5 and TRBJ2-5, with D possibly being TRBD1 (6 bases). The germline CDR1 and CDR2 sequences are SGHKS and YYEKEE (reference sequence). The CDR3 extends over 13 amino acids. V was shortened by 4 bases and J by 4 bases, with 11 bases between the two germline ends. Written as DNA, the CDR3 is TGTGCCAGCAGCCTACTAGGGGGAGAGACCCAGTACTTC. It encodes CASSLLGGETQYF.

This clone was seen a handful of times. The chain links TRBV28 to TRBJ2-7, with TRBD2 matching over 12 bases. Germline lookup yields CDR1 MDHEN and CDR2 SYDVKM. This CDR3 comprises 18 residues. After removal of 2 bases from V and 4 bases from J, the junction contained 12 bases not matched to a gene. CDR3 nucleotides: TGTGCCAGCAGTTTACCTATAAGACTAGCGGGAGAAGTTTACGAGCAGTACTTC. Translated, it gives CASSLPIRLAGEVYEQYF.

This clone was found a few times. At the DNA level, this CDR3 is encoded by other sequences in the same sample as well. The gene calls are TRBV28 and TRBJ2-7, with 9 nucleotides matching TRBD2. Germline trimming cut 3 bases from V and 1 base from J; bases unmatched to any gene: 4. CDR1 is MDHEN, CDR2 SYDVKM, per germline. This CDR3 spans 15 amino acids. CDR3 residues: CASSLATSGSYEQYF. CDR3 DNA: TGTGCCAGCAGTTTGGCGACTAGCGGTTCCTACGAGCAGTACTTC.

This clone was picked up one time. The CDR3 here is CASSFARGSHQPQHF. CDR3 bases: TGTGCCAGCAGCTTCGCCCGGGGGTCTCATCAGCCCCAGCATTTT. The V and J genes are TRBV7-8 and TRBJ1-5; possibly TRBD1 for D (5 bases). Germline V gene lookup returns CDR1 SGHVS and CDR2 FQNEAQ. There are 15 residues in the CDR3. V was clipped by 3 bases and J by 5 bases, with 14 bases between them.